This entry is about one T cell receptor (beta chain). The antigen remains unidentified. Trimming removed 8 bases from V and 4 bases from J, with 12 bases in between. This CDR3 comprises 12 residues. Germline CDR1 reads WSHSY; CDR2 reads SAAADI. The sample comes from a study of T cell responses to AZD1222 COVID-19 vaccine. Findings and caveats of the study: The study identified only six AZD1222 recipients as seropositive at baseline. Most donors were white British, females outnumbered males, and clonal diversity was possibly underestimated.

Clones were read by immunoSEQ multiplex PCR, and TCRdb kept only the in-frame ones, dropping some. Here the sample spans 50,000 to 60,000 clones, approximately 80% being singletons. The receptor's source is an adult who received the AZD1222 COVID-19 vaccine. Sequences were derived from peripheral blood, sampled 28 days after the second AZD1222 dose. The V and J genes are TRBV10-2 and TRBJ2-7; D might be TRBD1 (7 bases). CDR3 loop: CASGQGGYEQYF. DNA of the CDR3: TGCGCCAGCGGGCAGGGGGGTTACGAGCAGTACTTC.